Each of the 19 T cell receptor beta chains below was sequenced from the same sample in a study of human T cells and chemical hapten exposure. Each CDR3 protein gets one entry after TCRdb re-called the RACE reads with MiXCR. Of about 77,000 distinct CDR3 sequences listed, around 9.4% are singletons. As to time point: healthy volunteer bleed at 6 weeks. The study extracted total RNA from unfractionated whole blood. The specimen sequenced was whole blood. The origin of the receptors is a female donor in good health. Some clones in this sample may be carry-over from other donors' samples.

The table lists this clonotype with many counts. This chain uses TRBV6-1 with TRBJ2-7, with TRBD2 as a possible D gene (6 bases). Germline V gives CDR1 MNHNS, CDR2 SASEGT. With 7 bases removed from V and 4 bases from J, the gap between germline ends came to 8 bases. The length of the CDR3 is 11 residues. CDR3 amino acids: CASKEGYEQYF. In DNA form, the CDR3 reads TGTGCCAGCAAGGAGGGTTACGAGCAGTACTTC.

This clonotype was detected only a few times. V gene TRBV9 combines with J gene TRBJ1-4; 7 bases agree with TRBD1. The J segment lost 7 bases and the V segment lost 3 bases, leaving 9 bases of the junction unmatched. Germline CDR1 reads SGDLS; CDR2 reads YYNGEE. CDR3 length equals 15 residues. The CDR3 DNA reads TGTGCCAGCAGCGCCGCCCCACAGGGGAGTGAAAAACTGTTTTTT. It specifies CASSAAPQGSEKLFF.

This clonotype was recorded at least ten times. The CDR3 DNA reads as TGTGCCAGCAGCGGCGGACAGTCGTACACTGAAGCTTTCTTT. It yields the protein CASSGGQSYTEAFF. The V and J genes are TRBV5-4 and TRBJ1-1; weak D call: TRBD1 (6 bases). V lost 4 bases to trimming and J lost 3 bases, with 13 bases between them. Germline values: CDR1 SGHNT, CDR2 YYREEE (reference sequence). CDR3 size: 14 residues.

A word on this clonotype: Since a much larger clone is just one base distant, this may be a read error. No conserved phenylalanine or tryptophan ends this CDR3, so it is likely a read error. J is TRBJ2-2 and V is TRBV10-3; 7 bases map to TRBD2. The ends lost 10 bases at V and 6 bases at J; junction bases unmatched: 8. The CDR3 extends over 13 amino acids. Germline V CDR1 and CDR2: ENHRY, SYGVKD. The CDR3 loop is CATGTSVAGELFS. DNA of the CDR3: TGTGCCACGGGAACTAGCGTGGCCGGGGAGCTGTTTTCT.

This clonotype came up many times. The chain uses TRBV10-3 and TRBJ2-3, with D unclear. Trimming stripped 0 bases from V and 4 bases from J, with 5 bases between. The CDR3 covers 13 residues. Germline lookup yields CDR1 ENHRY and CDR2 SYGVKD. The chain's CDR3 is CAISESSPDTQYF. As DNA, the CDR3 is TGTGCCATCAGTGAGTCGAGCCCAGATACGCAGTATTTT.

V is TRBV5-1 and J is TRBJ1-4, with TRBD1 as a possible D gene (5 bases). Trimming stripped 1 base from V and 7 bases from J, with 14 bases between. From germline, CDR1 is SGHRS and CDR2 YFSETQ. The CDR3 consists of 15 residues. CDR3 region: CASSLTPGGSEKLFF. The CDR3 region has the DNA TGCGCCAGCAGCTTGACCCCTGGGGGGAGTGAAAAACTGTTTTTT. The whole variable domain, filled in from reference TRBV5-1 and TRBJ1-4, reads KAGVTQTPRYLIKTRGQQVTLSCSPISGHRSVSWYQQTPGQGLQFLFEYFSETQRNKGNFPGRFSGRQFSNSRSEMNVSTLELGDSALYLCASSLTPGGSEKLFFGSGTQLSVL.

This clonotype was counted many times. This sequence joins TRBV7-9 and TRBJ2-3, with 13 bases fitting TRBD2. The junction had 4 bases not matched to a gene; V was cut back by 5 bases and J by 2 bases. CDR1 SEHNR and CDR2 FQNEAQ come from the germline V gene (reference sequence). The CDR3 length is 16 residues. CDR3 residues: CASSRGTSGATDTQYF. CDR3 sequence (DNA): TGTGCCAGCAGCCGCGGGACTAGCGGGGCCACAGATACGCAGTATTTT.

The chain is built from TRBV2 and TRBJ2-2, with D tentatively TRBD1 (5 bases). Trimming removed 5 bases at V and 0 bases at J, with 10 bases between. This CDR3 is 15 amino acids long. The germline V gene encodes CDR1 SNHLY and CDR2 FYNNEI. The CDR3 is CASSSTVTNTGELFF. CDR3 bases: TGTGCCAGCAGTTCGACAGTTACGAACACCGGGGAGCTGTTTTTT.

This clonotype was picked up a small number of times. The chain combines TRBV7-2 with TRBJ2-3, with D possibly matching TRBD2 (5 bases). The V and J ends lost 2 bases and 0 bases respectively, with 9 bases between them. This CDR3 region has 15 residues. CDR1 and CDR2 (germline): SGHTA, FQGNSA. In nucleotides, the CDR3 is TGTGCCAGCAGCTTACGGGATCCAAGCACAGATACGCAGTATTTT. Translating it yields CASSLRDPSTDTQYF. Looking up the rest from reference TRBV7-2 and TRBJ2-3 gives the full variable domain: GAGVSQSPSNKVTEKGKDVELRCDPISGHTALYWYRQSLGQGLEFLIYFQGNSAPDKSGLPSDRFSAERTGGSVSTLTIQRTQQEDSAVYLCASSLRDPSTDTQYFGPGTRLTVL.

This clonotype was recorded once. Given a much more abundant clone one base away, this may be a read error. The chain links TRBV7-2 to TRBJ2-3; D ambiguous. Germline CDR1 and CDR2: SGHTA and FQGNSA. CDR3 length: 14 residues. Between the trimmed V and J ends, which lost 5 bases and 2 bases, there was a span of 11 bases. The CDR3 DNA is TGTGCCAGCAGCCCTCGGACGGCCACAGATACGCAGTATTTT. This encodes CASSPRTATDTQYF.

Many counts were recorded for this clonotype. J is TRBJ2-5 and V is TRBV27; either TRBD1 or TRBD2 may fit D (5 bases each). Germline V gene lookup returns CDR1 MNHEY and CDR2 SMNVEV (reference sequence). The V end was cut by 5 bases, the J end by 5 bases, with 18 bases between. The CDR3 has 15 residues. Here the CDR3 DNA reads TGTGCCAGCAGTCCTCGGGGCACGGTGTCGGAGACCCAGTACTTC. It yields the protein CASSPRGTVSETQYF.

About this clonotype: Just one base apart from a much larger clone, this may be a read error. No conserved phenylalanine or tryptophan ends this CDR3, so it is likely a read error. The chain employs TRBV30 and TRBJ2-3; D ambiguous. The CDR3 length is 11 residues. Germline V gene data show CDR1 as GTSNPN and CDR2 as SVGIG (reference sequence). V was trimmed by 4 bases and J by 6 bases, leaving 8 bases between them. Here the CDR3 DNA reads TGTGCCTGGAACCGTAGGGATACGCAGTATATT. Translation: CAWNRRDTQYI.

This clonotype has ten or more counts. The chain uses TRBV9 and TRBJ2-7; no definite D call. Trimming stripped 6 bases from V and 3 bases from J, with 16 bases between. The CDR3 spans 14 residues. The V gene's germline CDR1 is SGDLS and CDR2 YYNGEE. The DNA of the CDR3 is TGTGCCAGCACCCCGACTCAGCTAGACTACGAGCAGTACTTC. This gives the protein CASTPTQLDYEQYF. The complete variable domain, with remaining parts taken from reference TRBV9 and TRBJ2-7, reads DSGVTQTPKHLITATGQRVTLRCSPRSGDLSVYWYQQSLDQGLQFLIQYYNGEERAKGNILERFSAQQFPDLHSELNLSSLELGDSALYFCASTPTQLDYEQYFGPGTRLTVT.

Comments on this clonotype: This could be a read error, since a much larger clone is one nucleotide away. The gene calls are TRBV3-1 and TRBJ1-4; unclear D gene. The CDR3 spans 13 residues. CDR1 is LGHDT and CDR2 is YNNKEL in the germline V gene (reference sequence). This CDR3 is CVSSHYSNEKLFF. The CDR3 DNA reads as TGTGTCAGCAGCCATTACTCTAATGAAAAACTGTTTTTT.

In this sample, this clonotype turned up many times. The V gene is TRBV18, the J gene TRBJ1-2, with TRBD1 matching over 10 bases. This CDR3 region has 15 residues. CDR1 and CDR2 from the germline V gene are KGHSH and LQKENI. Unmatched junction bases numbered 4, after V lost 2 bases and J lost 4 bases. CDR3 region: CASSPRQGAVYGYTF. CDR3 nucleotides: TGTGCCAGCTCACCAAGACAGGGGGCAGTCTATGGCTACACCTTC.

This clonotype was counted many times. The chain links TRBV6-5 to TRBJ1-2, with TRBD1 matching over 8 bases. The V gene end was trimmed by 6 bases and the J gene end by 3 bases; junction bases not matched to a gene: 0. This CDR3 has 12 amino acids. Germline V gene sequence: CDR1 MNHEY, CDR2 SVGAGI. The CDR3 nucleotides read TGTGCCAGCAGGACAGGGGACTATGGCTACACCTTC. Protein: CASRTGDYGYTF.

This clonotype was found a few times. This chain links TRBV4-2 with TRBJ1-1, with unresolved D. The CDR3 covers 14 residues. V was pared by 0 bases and J by 9 bases, with 14 bases between. Germline V CDR1 and CDR2: LGHNA, YNFKEQ. The CDR3 DNA is TGTGCCAGCAGCCAAGATATCTGGGCTGGACAAGCTTTCTTT. This gives the protein CASSQDIWAGQAFF.

This clonotype showed up just a few times. The CDR3, as DNA: TGTGCCAGCAGCTTGGAGAGCCCGACAGGGAATGGGCCCCAGCATTTT. Translation gives CASSLESPTGNGPQHF. The chain carries TRBV5-6 and TRBJ1-5; 7 bases match TRBD1. Germline CDR1 and CDR2: SGHDT and YYEEEE. The CDR3 is made up of 16 amino acids. The junction had 12 bases not matched to a gene; V was cut back by 0 bases and J by 9 bases.

There are many counts of this clonotype. The gene calls are TRBV20-1 and TRBJ1-1, with TRBD1 matching 12 bases. In germline, CDR1 is DFQATT, CDR2 SNEGSKA (reference sequence). The length of the CDR3 is 17 residues. V lost 6 bases and J lost 6; bases outside the gene matches: 17. In DNA form, the CDR3 reads TGCAGTGCCGGAGCCGCCGGGACAGGGGGCGCCGGACCTGAAGCTTTCTTT. It translates to CSAGAAGTGGAGPEAFF.